This TCR beta chain is drawn from a study of blood T cells in healthy people across ages. The second PCR ran about 6 to 11 cycles with a sample-barcoded 5' primer and J-beta primers. TCRdb reprocessed the 5' RACE reads via MiXCR and lists one record per CDR3 protein. This sample carries over a million distinct CDR3 sequences, about 25% of them seen once, and the ten largest clones take around 0.75%. The J segment lost 11 bases and the V segment lost 2 bases, leaving 6 bases of the junction unmatched. Germline CDR1 and CDR2: MNHEY and SMNVEV (reference sequence). The CDR3 consists of 13 residues. The table lists this clonotype with a few counts. The data were also submitted as part of a second study, on T cells of mothers and their children.

This TCR was sampled from a girl under 10 years old in good health. This chain joins TRBV27 and TRBJ2-5; the match to TRBD1 covers 9 bases. Material for sequencing was blood. The DNA of the CDR3 is TGTGCCAGCAGTTTAGACAGGGGGTTGTTGCAGTACTTC. It yields the protein CASSLDRGLLQYF.